The clone carrying this TCR beta chain was observed a single time. As processed by the authors: Amplifying reference gene primers gave estimates of nucleated cell counts. The table came from immunoSEQ multiplex PCR; TCRdb's copy has only in-frame clones and leaves some out. V and J calls and clone size come straight from that table; D and trimming were deduced from the DNA. In the table there are about 120,000 clones, about four fifths of which are singletons. The data originate from a study of blood T cell repertoires in COVID-19. About the research overall: Specimens from acute and convalescent COVID-19 originated in the United States, Italy and Spain. Nucleic acid was either cDNA or gDNA, and it came from T cells, B-cell-depleted T cells, or PBMCs.

Germline V gene lookup returns CDR1 KGHSH and CDR2 LQKENI. Trimming at V came to 2 bases and at J to 8 bases, leaving 5 bases not matched to a gene. The CDR3 consists of 15 residues. This clonotype originated in a human donor in a cohort sampled during active COVID-19. The V and J genes are TRBV18 and TRBJ1-5; 11 bases align to TRBD1. The sequenced material came from peripheral blood. The CDR3 DNA is TGTGCCAGCTCACCAACGGGACAGGGGGTAGAGCCCCAGCATTTT. Translating gives CASSPTGQGVEPQHF.